The clone carrying this T cell receptor (beta chain) has only one observation. As yet, its antigen is unknown. Unique molecular identifiers were incorporated during preparation of the TCRbeta library. TCRdb reprocessed the PCR reads via MiXCR and lists one record per CDR3 protein. The sample carries 350,000 to 500,000 distinct CDR3 sequences, about 45% recorded once. This sample was included in a study of T-cell reconstitution after alpha-beta-depleted transplantation in children. Notes on the study in general: Diversity and T-cell counts at one year after transplant derived mostly from new T cells. Expanded graft clones numbering several hundred reportedly gave rise to alpha-beta T cells about two months after transplant. The study traced high day-60 TCRbeta diversity in some patients to surviving recipient T cells and thymic progenitors.

V gave up 3 bases and J gave up 7 bases, with 22 bases separating them. Germline CDR1 reads LGHDT; CDR2 reads YNNKEL (reference sequence). The CDR3 length is 16 residues. This sequence was found in a girl aged 2 to 10 with aplastic anemia, due to receive a stem cell transplant. The sequenced sample was PBMCs, obtained before TCRalphabeta/CD19-depleted stem cell transplant. The gene calls are TRBV3-1 and TRBJ2-7, with D perhaps assigned TRBD1 or TRBD2 (6 bases each). The DNA for the CDR3 is TGTGCCAGCAGCCATCGCTCAAGGTCGGGGGCGGGGGAGCAGTACTTC. As protein: CASSHRSRSGAGEQYF.